One sample yielded the 26 T cell receptor beta chains listed below, sequenced in a study of blood T cell repertoires in COVID-19. Libraries were prepared by immunoSEQ multiplex PCR; TCRdb keeps only in-frame clonotypes and omits some of them. Of 200,000 to 250,000 clones in the sample, about 85% were seen once. Sequencing input: PBMCs or T cells enriched from blood (not recorded which). The origin of the receptors is a man aged 30 to 45 who had recovered from COVID-19.

The V and J genes are TRBV7-2 and TRBJ1-5; D gene uncertain. Trimming removed 5 bases from V and 6 bases from J, with 11 bases in between. This CDR3 contains 13 residues. Germline V gene data show CDR1 as SGHTA and CDR2 as FQGNSA. DNA for the CDR3: TGTGCCAGCAGCCTCCTTGGCGGTCAGCCCCAGCATTTT. Protein sequence: CASSLLGGQPQHF.

This clone was detected once. The rearrangement links TRBV11-3 to TRBJ2-1, with D unresolved. Trimming shortened V by 1 base and J by 12 bases, and 13 bases separated the two germline ends. CDR1 is SGHNT and CDR2 is YENEEA in the germline V gene. CDR3 length equals 13 residues. In DNA, the CDR3 is TGTGCCAGCAGCTTAGGAAACCCCGCCGGGCAGTTCTTC. As protein: CASSLGNPAGQFF. The whole variable domain, remainder taken from reference TRBV11-3 and TRBJ2-1, is EAGVVQSPRYKIIEKKQPVAFWCNPISGHNTLYWYLQNLGQGPELLIRYENEEAVDDSQLPKDRFSAERLKGVDSTLKIQPAELGDSAVYLCASSLGNPAGQFFGPGTRLTVL.

The chain joins TRBV7-2 to TRBJ2-3, with 7 bases that match TRBD1. CDR1 SGHTA and CDR2 FQGNSA come from the germline V gene. The CDR3 has 16 amino acids. V lost 6 bases and J lost 9; bases outside the gene matches: 18. The CDR3 sequence: CASSQTGTATSGTQYF. The CDR3 DNA is TGTGCCAGCAGTCAGACCGGGACAGCGACCTCCGGGACGCAGTATTTT.

The chain has TRBV27 and TRBJ2-4, with 8 bases aligning to TRBD2. This CDR3 has 17 residues. J was trimmed by 0 bases and V by 1 base; bases with no gene match: 5. Per the germline V gene, CDR1 is MNHEY and CDR2 is SMNVEV (reference sequence). CDR3 loop: CASSLLAGTLAKNIQYF. DNA of the CDR3: TGTGCCAGCAGTTTATTAGCGGGAACGTTAGCCAAAAACATTCAGTACTTC.

J is TRBJ2-1 and V is TRBV2, with TRBD1 as a possible D gene (5 bases). Trimming pared 4 bases from V and 5 bases from J, leaving 15 bases between. Germline V gene lookup returns CDR1 SNHLY and CDR2 FYNNEI. There are 15 residues in the CDR3. The CDR3 sequence: CASSVRQGGDNEQFF. The CDR3 DNA sequence: TGTGCCAGCAGTGTTCGGCAGGGTGGGGACAATGAGCAGTTCTTC.

This sequence joins TRBV12-5 and TRBJ2-2; a possible D gene is TRBD1 (6 bases). The CDR3 length is 17 residues. V was cut by 6 bases and J by 0 bases, with 17 bases left in between. Germline V lookup: CDR1 LGHNT, CDR2 FRNRAP. CDR3: CASGPLHTGTNTGELFF. CDR3 DNA: TGTGCTAGTGGCCCCCTACATACAGGGACGAACACCGGGGAGCTGTTTTTT.

DNA of the CDR3: TGTGCCAGTAGTATCCCCGGGACTTCAGATACGCAGTATTTT. It is translated as CASSIPGTSDTQYF. The V call is TRBV19, the J call TRBJ2-3; a weak D match, TRBD2 (6 bases). The CDR3 sequence is 14 residues long. V gave up 3 bases and J gave up 4 bases, with 11 bases separating them. Germline V gene data show CDR1 as LNHDA and CDR2 as SQIVND (reference sequence).

This clone was recorded a few times. The chain uses TRBV3-1 (or the pseudogene TRBV3-2) and TRBJ2-7, with 11 bases aligning to TRBD2. This CDR3 is 14 amino acids long. The germline CDR1 and CDR2 sequences are LGHDT and YNNKEL (reference sequence). The J segment lost 6 bases and the V segment lost 4 bases, leaving 5 bases of the junction unmatched. CDR3 region: CASSLQTSGIEQYF. The CDR3 bases are TGTGCCAGCAGCCTGCAGACTAGCGGGATCGAGCAGTACTTC.

V usage is TRBV6-5 and J usage is TRBJ2-7; 10 nucleotides agree with TRBD2. V lost 0 bases to trimming and J lost 2 bases; unmatched junction nucleotides: 4. The CDR3 runs to 16 residues. Germline V CDR1 and CDR2: MNHEY, SVGAGI. The CDR3 here is CASSYSLAGATYEQYF. CDR3 nucleotides: TGTGCCAGCAGTTACTCGCTAGCGGGGGCCACCTACGAGCAGTACTTC.

The chain employs TRBV5-6 and TRBJ1-3, with TRBD1 as a possible D gene (5 bases). CDR1 and CDR2 (germline): SGHDT, YYEEEE. The CDR3 sequence is 14 residues long. Trimming stripped 3 bases from V and 8 bases from J, with 15 bases between. CDR3 loop: CASSWTRAEHTIYF. As DNA, the CDR3 is TGTGCCAGCAGCTGGACCAGGGCCGAACACACCATATATTTT.

The chain employs TRBV6-6 and TRBJ1-5; maybe TRBD1 (6 bases). CDR1 and CDR2 from the germline V gene are MNHNY and SVGAGI (reference sequence). This CDR3 has 14 residues. Trimming left V 6 bases short and J 1 base short, with 10 bases between. CDR3 coding DNA: TGTGCCAGCAGCGGCAGGGGAAGCAATCAGCCCCAGCATTTT. Its translation: CASSGRGSNQPQHF.

This rearrangement joins TRBV5-1 to TRBJ2-3; D possibly corresponds to TRBD1 (5 bases). The V and J ends lost 0 bases and 5 bases respectively, with 10 bases between them. The CDR3 totals 14 residues. Germline assignment: CDR1 SGHRS and CDR2 YFSETQ. Here the CDR3 reads CASSLAGLGDTQYF. The CDR3 DNA is TGCGCCAGCAGCTTGGCAGGGTTGGGAGATACGCAGTATTTT. Using reference TRBV5-1 and TRBJ2-3 for the parts outside the CDR3, the full variable domain is KAGVTQTPRYLIKTRGQQVTLSCSPISGHRSVSWYQQTPGQGLQFLFEYFSETQRNKGNFPGRFSGRQFSNSRSEMNVSTLELGDSALYLCASSLAGLGDTQYFGPGTRLTVL.

This sequence joins TRBV30 and TRBJ2-6; 8 positions match TRBD2. The germline CDR1 and CDR2 sequences are GTSNPN and SVGIG (reference sequence). This CDR3 has 14 residues. J lost 0 bases, V lost 6 bases, and 1 base had no gene match. CDR3 sequence: CACAGGSGANVLTF. Here the CDR3 DNA reads TGTGCCTGTGCGGGGGGCTCTGGGGCCAACGTCCTGACTTTC.

V gene TRBV7-9 combines with J gene TRBJ2-1, with 7 bases that match TRBD2. Germline V lookup: CDR1 SEHNR, CDR2 FQNEAQ (reference sequence). This CDR3 comprises 13 residues. V was clipped by 3 bases and J by 4 bases; unmatched bases: 0. CDR3 DNA sequence: TGTGCCAGCAGCTTTAGCGGGTACAATGAGCAGTTCTTC. This codes for CASSFSGYNEQFF. Variable domain in full (rest from reference TRBV7-9 and TRBJ2-1): DTGVSQNPRHKITKRGQNVTFRCDPISEHNRLYWYRQTLGQGPEFLTYFQNEAQLEKSRLLSDRFSAERPKGSFSTLEIQRTEQGDSAMYLCASSFSGYNEQFFGPGTRLTVL.

The chain employs TRBV28 and TRBJ2-2; D uncertain. Germline lookup yields CDR1 MDHEN and CDR2 SYDVKM. Trimming took 6 bases from V and 10 from J, leaving 6 bases between them. The CDR3 spans 10 residues. CDR3 nucleotide sequence: TGTGCCAGCAGCCATTTGGAGCTGTTTTTT. Its translation: CASSHLELFF.

Written as DNA, the CDR3 is TGTGCCAGCAGCTATGGAAGCGGGATGGAGACCCAGTACTTC. Translated: CASSYGSGMETQYF. The V gene is TRBV7-2, the J gene TRBJ2-5; 7 positions agree with TRBD2. V trimming: 4 bases; J trimming: 5 bases; junction bases outside the gene matches: 7. This CDR3 comprises 14 residues. Germline CDR1 is SGHTA and CDR2 is FQGNSA. Together with reference TRBV7-2 and TRBJ2-5, the CDR3 gives the full variable domain: GAGVSQSPSNKVTEKGKDVELRCDPISGHTALYWYRQSLGQGLEFLIYFQGNSAPDKSGLPSDRFSAERTGGSVSTLTIQRTQQEDSAVYLCASSYGSGMETQYFGPGTRLLVL.

The chain recombines TRBV30 with TRBJ1-4; maybe TRBD1 (6 bases). V lost 4 bases, J lost 8 bases, and 20 bases lay in between. The CDR3 consists of 15 residues. The V gene's germline CDR1 is GTSNPN and CDR2 SVGIG (reference sequence). Here the CDR3 reads CAWILRTGCGEKLFF. CDR3 sequence (DNA): TGTGCCTGGATCCTGCGTACAGGGTGCGGCGAAAAACTGTTTTTT.

The chain recombines TRBV15 with TRBJ1-4, with D maybe TRBD1 (5 bases). Germline lookup yields CDR1 LNHNV and CDR2 YYDKDF (reference sequence). V was pared by 0 bases and J by 10 bases, with 12 bases between. CDR3 size: 14 residues. CDR3 loop: CATSRDGGQLKLFF. CDR3 sequence (DNA): TGTGCCACCAGCAGAGATGGCGGACAACTAAAACTGTTTTTT.

The genes are TRBV6-4 and TRBJ2-3; TRBD2 aligns across 9 bases. Unmatched junction bases numbered 5, after V lost 5 bases and J lost 2 bases. Looked up from germline, CDR1 is MRHNA and CDR2 is SNTAGT. The length of the CDR3 is 15 residues. The CDR3 DNA sequence: TGTGCCAGCAGTAGAAGCGGGGGGCCCACAGATACGCAGTATTTT. As protein: CASSRSGGPTDTQYF.

Remarks on this clone: In the same sample, other DNA sequences code for this CDR3. The chain joins TRBV19 to TRBJ2-7; TRBD1 matches 7 bases. V lost 1 base, J lost 3 bases, and 0 bases stayed unmatched. The CDR3 sequence is 13 residues long. The germline gives CDR1 LNHDA, CDR2 SQIVND (reference sequence). Here the CDR3 DNA reads TGTGCCAGTAGTATAGGACAGGGCTACGAGCAGTACTTC. Amino acids: CASSIGQGYEQYF.

The rearrangement uses TRBV27 and TRBJ1-4; a weak D match, TRBD1 (6 bases). The CDR3 runs 15 residues. Germline lookup yields CDR1 MNHEY and CDR2 SMNVEV (reference sequence). V was clipped by 3 bases and J by 8 bases, with 16 bases between them. The CDR3 spells CASSFRTARREKLFF. CDR3 sequence (DNA): TGTGCCAGCAGTTTTAGGACAGCCAGACGCGAAAAACTGTTTTTT.

This chain links TRBV7-2 with TRBJ2-2, with TRBD2 as a possible D gene (7 bases). CDR3 size: 15 residues. Looked up from germline, CDR1 is SGHTA and CDR2 is FQGNSA. The V end lost 5 bases, the J end lost 4 bases, and 14 bases lay between the germline ends. The DNA of the CDR3 is TGTGCCAGCAGCCAGGGAGGGGGGCCCACCGGGGAGCTGTTTTTT. This gives the protein CASSQGGGPTGELFF.

V is TRBV5-4 and J is TRBJ1-1, with 7 positions matching TRBD1. Germline assignment: CDR1 SGHNT and CDR2 YYREEE (reference sequence). This CDR3 contains 13 residues. With V trimmed by 0 bases and J by 6 bases, 2 bases remained unmatched. The CDR3 bases are TGTGCCAGCAGCTTGGGGCAGGGGGCTGAAGCTTTCTTT. Its translation: CASSLGQGAEAFF.

The sample holds one count of this clone. The chain joins TRBV5-6 to TRBJ2-7; TRBD1 matches at 7 bases. The junction had 1 base not matched to a gene; V was cut back by 2 bases and J by 2 bases. The CDR3 has 13 amino acids. Germline loops: CDR1 SGHDT, CDR2 YYEEEE. In DNA, the CDR3 is TGTGCCAGCAGCTTCGGGACAGCCTACGAGCAGTACTTC. Its protein is CASSFGTAYEQYF.

This sequence joins TRBV5-1 and TRBJ1-3; D gene unclear. CDR1 SGHRS and CDR2 YFSETQ come from the germline V gene. The length of the CDR3 is 15 residues. The V gene lost 4 bases and the J gene lost 4 bases, with 15 bases spanning the gap. CDR3 coding DNA: TGCGCCAGCAGCCCGGACGGAGGATTGGGAAACACCATATATTTT. Translated, it gives CASSPDGGLGNTIYF.

This clone was detected once. The chain carries TRBV4-1 and TRBJ2-5, with 9 bases identical to TRBD2. The V and J ends lost 3 bases and 2 bases, in that order; junction bases with no gene match: 4. CDR3 length: 15 residues. Germline loops: CDR1 MGHRA, CDR2 YSYEKL. The CDR3 reads CASSQKLAGQETQYF. In nucleotides, the CDR3 is TGCGCCAGCAGCCAGAAGCTAGCGGGGCAAGAGACCCAGTACTTC.